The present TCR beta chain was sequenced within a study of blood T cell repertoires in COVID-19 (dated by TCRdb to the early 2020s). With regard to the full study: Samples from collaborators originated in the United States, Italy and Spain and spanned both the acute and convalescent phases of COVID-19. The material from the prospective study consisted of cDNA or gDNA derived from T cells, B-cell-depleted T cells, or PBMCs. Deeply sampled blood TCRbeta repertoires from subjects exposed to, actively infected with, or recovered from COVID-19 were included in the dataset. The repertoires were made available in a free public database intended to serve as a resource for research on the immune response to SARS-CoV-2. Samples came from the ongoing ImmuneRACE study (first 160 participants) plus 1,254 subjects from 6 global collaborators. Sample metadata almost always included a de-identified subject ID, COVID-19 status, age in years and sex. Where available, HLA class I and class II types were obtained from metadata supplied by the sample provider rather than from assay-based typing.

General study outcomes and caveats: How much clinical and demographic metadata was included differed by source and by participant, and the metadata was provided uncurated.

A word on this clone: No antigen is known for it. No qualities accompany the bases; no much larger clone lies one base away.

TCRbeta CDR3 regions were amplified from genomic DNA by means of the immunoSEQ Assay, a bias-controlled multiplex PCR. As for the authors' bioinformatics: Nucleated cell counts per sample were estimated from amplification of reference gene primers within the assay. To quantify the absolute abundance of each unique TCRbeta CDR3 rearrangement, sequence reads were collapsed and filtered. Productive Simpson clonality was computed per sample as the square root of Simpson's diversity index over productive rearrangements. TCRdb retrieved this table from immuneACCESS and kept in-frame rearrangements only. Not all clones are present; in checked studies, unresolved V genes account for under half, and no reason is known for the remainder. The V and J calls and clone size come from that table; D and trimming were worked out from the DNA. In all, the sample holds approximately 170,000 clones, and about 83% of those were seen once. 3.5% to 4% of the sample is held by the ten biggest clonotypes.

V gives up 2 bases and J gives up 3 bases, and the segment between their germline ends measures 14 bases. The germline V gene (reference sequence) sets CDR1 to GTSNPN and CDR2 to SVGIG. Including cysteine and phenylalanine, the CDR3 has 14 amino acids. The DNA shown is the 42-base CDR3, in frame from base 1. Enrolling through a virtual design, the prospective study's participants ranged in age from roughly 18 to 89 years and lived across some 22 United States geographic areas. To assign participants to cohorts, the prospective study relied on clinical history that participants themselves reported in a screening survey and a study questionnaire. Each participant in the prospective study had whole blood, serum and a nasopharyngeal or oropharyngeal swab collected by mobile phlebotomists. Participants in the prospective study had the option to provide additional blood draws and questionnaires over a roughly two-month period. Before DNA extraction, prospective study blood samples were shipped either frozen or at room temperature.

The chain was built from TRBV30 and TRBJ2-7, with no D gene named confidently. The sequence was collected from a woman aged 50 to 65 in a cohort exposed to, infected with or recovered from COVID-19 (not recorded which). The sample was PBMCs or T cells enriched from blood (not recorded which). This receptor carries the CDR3 CAWSPPPHGYEQYF. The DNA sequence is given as TGTGCCTGGAGTCCCCCCCCACATGGCTACGAGCAGTACTTC.